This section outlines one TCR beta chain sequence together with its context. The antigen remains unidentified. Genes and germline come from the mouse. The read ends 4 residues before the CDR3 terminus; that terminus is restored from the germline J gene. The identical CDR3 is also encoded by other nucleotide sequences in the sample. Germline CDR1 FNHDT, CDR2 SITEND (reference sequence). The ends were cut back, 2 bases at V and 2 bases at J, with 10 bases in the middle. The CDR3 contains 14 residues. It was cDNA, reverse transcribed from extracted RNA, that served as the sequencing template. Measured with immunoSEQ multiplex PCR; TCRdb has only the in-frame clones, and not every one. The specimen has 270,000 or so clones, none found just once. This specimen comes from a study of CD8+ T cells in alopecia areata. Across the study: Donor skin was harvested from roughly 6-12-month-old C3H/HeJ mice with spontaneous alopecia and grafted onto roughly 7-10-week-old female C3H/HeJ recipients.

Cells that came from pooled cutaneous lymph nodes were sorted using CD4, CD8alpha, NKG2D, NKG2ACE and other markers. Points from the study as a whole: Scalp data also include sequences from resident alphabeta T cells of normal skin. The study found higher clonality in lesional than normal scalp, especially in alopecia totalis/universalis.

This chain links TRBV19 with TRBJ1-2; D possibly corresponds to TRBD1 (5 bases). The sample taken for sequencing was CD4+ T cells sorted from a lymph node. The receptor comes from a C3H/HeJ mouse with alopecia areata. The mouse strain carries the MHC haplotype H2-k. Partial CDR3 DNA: TGTGCCAGCAGTATTACGGGGGGGAACTCC. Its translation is CASSITGGNS. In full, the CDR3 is CASSITGGNSDYTF.